The subject of this entry is one TCR beta chain. Its target antigen remains unknown. No much larger clone is present one base from it, and per-base qualities are unavailable. Sequenced using an Illumina NovaSeq 6000. cDNA libraries for TCRalpha and TCRbeta were prepared by 5'RACE using constant-segment primers, with sample barcodes and unique molecular identifiers added. Trizol reagent was used to extract RNA from every sample. Libraries were amplified in two PCR steps, with a second sample barcode and Illumina TruSeq adapters added in the second step. Libraries were sequenced on an Illumina NovaSeq with 2 x 150 bp paired-end reads. Under the source paper's analysis protocol: Demultiplexing of reads and collapsing into UMI-guided consensus sequences were performed with migec v1.2.7. Using mixcr v2.1.11, UMI consensuses were aligned to TRA and TRB V and J templates and then assembled into clonotypes. A clonotype was counted as expanded or contracted only if both edgeR and NoisET called the change significant, with noise models trained on biological replicates. For edgeR calls, the thresholds were a false discovery rate-adjusted p below 0.01 and a log2 fold-change of 1. PCA with hierarchical clustering of max-normalized trajectories of the 1000 most abundant clonotypes was used as exploratory dynamics analysis. Each responding clone was given a CD4 or CD8 phenotype based on the CD4+ and CD8+ repertoires, which had been sequenced separately. TCRdb reanalyzed the raw reads on its own, using fastp at Q25 for trimming and MiXCR for clone calling, and kept in-frame beta chains. Each record represents a unique CDR3 protein, reported with the most common genes and DNA among its rows. The V and J calls reflect TCRdb's pipeline rather than the authors' work. A total of roughly 47,000 distinct CDR3 sequences appear in this sample, under 7.5% of them only once. The ten largest make up roughly 1.4% of the sample.

Ficoll-Paque density gradient centrifugation was used to isolate PBMCs. Reading the germline V gene gives CDR1 SGHDN and CDR2 FVKESK. V lost 1 base and J lost 2 bases; the stretch between them is 9 bases long. There are 14 amino acids in the CDR3, from cysteine to phenylalanine inclusive. Here the CDR3 DNA is all that survives: 42 bases in frame from base 1. These data are taken from a study of T-cell memory formation after mild COVID-19 (dated by TCRdb to the early 2020s). About the study as a whole: Most TCR sequence clusters were specific to one of the two donors. Two young, previously healthy adult volunteers made up the cohort, one male and one female. In a couple of donors, T-cell clones that expanded and contracted after mild COVID-19 were followed by sequencing TCRalpha and TCRbeta repertoires longitudinally. General study outcomes and caveats: Some responding clones were found in pre-infection memory, which suggests that pre-existing cross-reactive memory T cells took part in the SARS-CoV-2 response. Contracting CD4+ clones appeared mostly in the CM and EM memory subsets, whereas CD8+ clones were enriched in EMRA. SARS-CoV-2 specificity was not confirmed for the second-wave clones peaking on day 37. Only two mild cases were covered in the study, and larger cohorts including severe cases with pre-infection samples were considered necessary. From day 15 to 85, contracting clones showed balanced CD4/CD8 phenotypes, whereas a second wave of clones that expanded from day 15 to 37 leaned towards CD4+.

Recombination connected TRBV14 to TRBJ2-7, with a weak D call of TRBD1 (6 bases match). The receptor comes from a man younger than 30 who had mild COVID-19 (a few samples of this study predate the infection). The sample titles of this study are shuffled in the database, so cell type and time point are left out; the donor was told from shared clones. Sample: PBMCs or a T cell subset sorted from them (not recorded which). The nucleotide sequence is given as TGTGCCAGCAGCCAAGGGACAGCAGCCTACGAGCAGTACTTC. This translates into CASSQGTAAYEQYF.